This T cell receptor (beta chain) is from a study of cytomegalovirus exposure and HLA in healthy donors. Looking at the study overall: Counted in an early data release were roughly 87 million unique TCRs from HLA-typed donors. Of all 400 or so donors who were genotyped, around 79% belonged to the Caucasian-associated ancestry cluster. Study observations and caveats: In a later analysis, the majority of CMV-associated beta chains seemingly showed HLA restriction.

Germline CDR1 and CDR2: SEHNR and FQNEAQ (reference sequence). V dropped 4 bases and J dropped 4 bases, with 7 bases sitting between them. The CDR3 extends over 13 amino acids. Amplification used 60 Vbeta primers and 13 Jbeta primers. Source study methods: Later work found approximately 80 million unique TCR beta chains, with 9.5 million to 11 million shared. Assay used: immunoSEQ multiplex PCR; TCRdb lists only in-frame clones, some missing. D and trimming come from the DNA, and the V and J calls and clone size come from that table. The profile shows some 170,000 clones, approximately 81% of them singletons. Remarks on this clone: Antigen: not known.

Sequencing input: PBMCs. The gene calls are TRBV7-9 and TRBJ2-2; tentatively, D is TRBD2 (6 bases). This TCR came from a woman in her thirties in good health and CMV-seropositive. Written as DNA, the CDR3 is TGTGCCAGCAGCTGGGACTCCACCGGGGAGCTGTTTTTT. It yields the protein CASSWDSTGELFF.